The 4 T cell receptor beta chains below all came from one sample that was sequenced in a study of CD8+ T cells in alopecia areata. RNA extraction and reverse transcription yielded cDNA as sequencing template. Sequencing used immunoSEQ multiplex PCR; TCRdb keeps in-frame clones, though not all of them. The repertoire holds about 140,000 clones, around 55% seen once, with around 4.8% in the top ten. Specimen: CD4+ T cells sorted from blood. These receptors were taken from a human donor in good health.

V and J are TRBV27 and TRBJ1-1; 7 nucleotides align to TRBD1. CDR1 and CDR2 from the germline V gene are MNHEY and SMNVEV (reference sequence). The CDR3 is made up of 15 amino acids. J lost 1 base, V lost 0 bases, and 2 bases had no gene match. In DNA, the CDR3 is TGTGCCAGCAGTTTATCGAGGGGGCCGAACACTGAAGCTTTCTTT. Translation: CASSLSRGPNTEAFF.

The chain joins TRBV9 to TRBJ2-2; D remains ambiguous. Looked up from germline, CDR1 is SGDLS and CDR2 is YYNGEE. The CDR3 loop spans 15 amino acids. V gave up 4 bases and J gave up 1 base, with 11 bases separating them. CDR3 protein: CASSSRSLNTGELFF. The CDR3 bases are TGTGCCAGCAGCTCTCGTAGCCTGAACACCGGGGAGCTGTTTTTT.

In regard to this clone: The same CDR3 also results from other DNA sequences found in this sample. The rearrangement links TRBV29-1 to TRBJ2-5; D uncertain. Trimming pared 1 base from V and 4 bases from J, leaving 4 bases between. Germline V gene sequence: CDR1 SQVTM, CDR2 ANQGSEA. There are 11 residues in the CDR3. The CDR3 DNA is TGCAGCGTTGAAGTCGGAGAGACCCAGTACTTC. This sequence encodes CSVEVGETQYF. The whole variable domain, filled in from reference TRBV29-1 and TRBJ2-5, reads SAVISQKPSRDICQRGTSLTIQCQVDSQVTMMFWYRQQPGQSLTLIATANQGSEATYESGFVIDKFPISRPNLTFSTLTVSNMSPEDSSIYLCSVEVGETQYFGPGTRLLVL.

The sample holds a few counts of this clone. This rearrangement joins TRBV29-1 to TRBJ2-1; the match to TRBD2 covers 12 bases. V trimming: 7 bases; J trimming: 4 bases; junction bases outside the gene matches: 14. CDR1 is SQVTM and CDR2 is ANQGSEA in the germline V gene. CDR3 size: 17 residues. This chain's CDR3 is CSGMTSGRRRPYNEQFF. CDR3 DNA: TGCAGCGGGATGACTAGCGGGAGACGACGGCCTTACAATGAGCAGTTCTTC.